The 15 T cell receptor beta chains below were found in one sample sequenced in a study of CD8 T cells in ankylosing spondylitis. TCRdb itself ran the 5' RACE reads through MiXCR, one entry per CDR3 protein. This table has about 160,000 distinct CDR3 sequences, approximately 20% appearing once. The sequencing sample was made of blood, either unsorted or a sorted T cell fraction (not recorded which). Receptors were obtained from a male donor with ankylosing spondylitis or in good health (not recorded which).

This clonotype showed up many times. The chain links TRBV5-1 to TRBJ1-1; no reliable D call. Germline CDR1 SGHRS, CDR2 YFSETQ. CDR3 size: 15 residues. The V end lost 3 bases, the J end lost 1 base, and 13 bases lay between the germline ends. In DNA form, the CDR3 reads TGCGCCAGCAGCTACCTAAGCGGAGGGAACACTGAAGCTTTCTTT. It yields the protein CASSYLSGGNTEAFF. Full variable domain (outside the CDR3, taken from reference TRBV5-1 and TRBJ1-1): KAGVTQTPRYLIKTRGQQVTLSCSPISGHRSVSWYQQTPGQGLQFLFEYFSETQRNKGNFPGRFSGRQFSNSRSEMNVSTLELGDSALYLCASSYLSGGNTEAFFGQGTRLTVV.

In this sample, this clonotype turned up a few times. This chain connects TRBV3-1 to TRBJ1-6; TRBD1 aligns across 8 bases. The CDR3 covers 13 residues. After removal of 4 bases from V and 10 bases from J, the junction contained 3 bases not matched to a gene. Germline V gives CDR1 LGHDT, CDR2 YNNKEL (reference sequence). CDR3 sequence (DNA): TGTGCCAGCAGCCCCGGACAGGGATCACCCCTCCACTTT. This codes for CASSPGQGSPLHF.

This chain joins TRBV10-3 and TRBJ2-1; TRBD2 matches 7 bases. Germline trimming cut 3 bases from V and 5 bases from J; bases unmatched to any gene: 10. Looked up from germline, CDR1 is ENHRY and CDR2 is SYGVKD. There are 16 residues in the CDR3. CDR3 residues: CAISDGRESPNNEQFF. As DNA, the CDR3 is TGTGCCATCAGTGATGGGCGGGAGAGTCCCAACAATGAGCAGTTCTTC.

This clonotype came up a few times. CDR3 DNA sequence: TGCGCCAGCAGCTCCCCGACCGGGGGCGGTACTGAAGCTTTCTTT. This sequence encodes CASSSPTGGGTEAFF. This chain uses TRBV5-1 with TRBJ1-1; D possibly corresponds to TRBD1 (6 bases). Looked up from germline, CDR1 is SGHRS and CDR2 is YFSETQ. V was clipped by 3 bases and J by 5 bases, with 17 bases between them. The CDR3 covers 15 residues.

This clonotype was seen repeatedly, ten times or more. The chain uses TRBV20-1 and TRBJ2-5; D is unresolved. V was shortened by 5 bases and J by 4 bases, with 11 bases between the two germline ends. Germline V lookup: CDR1 DFQATT, CDR2 SNEGSKA (reference sequence). The CDR3 sequence is 12 residues long. The DNA for the CDR3 is TGCAGTGCTGCCAAACACGGAGAGACCCAGTACTTC. Amino acids: CSAAKHGETQYF.

This clonotype was counted many times. CDR3 sequence (DNA): TGCAGTGCTAGAGGGGAGCGGGACATGTTCAATGAGCAGTTCTTC. Residues: CSARGERDMFNEQFF. V is TRBV20-1 and J is TRBJ2-1, with D possibly matching TRBD2 (7 bases). The CDR3 spans 15 residues. Germline V gene sequence: CDR1 DFQATT, CDR2 SNEGSKA (reference sequence). Deletions cut 1 base from V and 6 bases from J, with 16 bases between.

The chain combines TRBV20-1 with TRBJ2-1; TRBD2 matches 14 bases. Germline CDR1 is DFQATT and CDR2 is SNEGSKA (reference sequence). The V and J ends lost 5 bases and 9 bases, in that order; junction bases with no gene match: 15. There are 17 residues in the CDR3. Here the CDR3 DNA reads TGCAGTGCTCGACTAGCGGGAGGGCCCGGTCCTTTGAGTGAGCAGTTCTTC. It yields the protein CSARLAGGPGPLSEQFF.

This clonotype has ten or more counts. The CDR3 sequence: CSAPPQAGGPNEQFF. For the CDR3, the DNA is TGCAGTGCCCCCCCCCAAGCGGGAGGGCCGAATGAGCAGTTCTTC. The V gene is TRBV20-1, the J gene TRBJ2-1, with 10 bases lining up with TRBD2. In germline, CDR1 is DFQATT, CDR2 SNEGSKA (reference sequence). The CDR3 totals 15 residues. The J segment lost 7 bases and the V segment lost 6 bases, leaving 12 bases of the junction unmatched.

This rearrangement joins TRBV5-1 to TRBJ2-7; 8 bases align to TRBD1. Trimming at V came to 2 bases and at J to 5 bases, leaving 6 bases not matched to a gene. The CDR3 has 14 residues. Germline lookup yields CDR1 SGHRS and CDR2 YFSETQ. The CDR3 loop reads CASSFWDRRDEQYF. The CDR3, as DNA: TGCGCCAGCAGCTTCTGGGACAGGAGGGACGAGCAGTACTTC.

This clonotype has only a few counts. V and J are TRBV5-4 and TRBJ1-4; D is perhaps TRBD1 (6 bases). V lost 0 bases and J 5 bases, leaving 8 bases between the germline ends. In germline, CDR1 is SGHNT, CDR2 YYREEE (reference sequence). This CDR3 has 14 amino acids. The CDR3 DNA follows: TGTGCCAGCAGCTTGGATACAGGGAATGAAAAACTGTTTTTT. This codes for CASSLDTGNEKLFF.

This clonotype showed up many times. The J gene is TRBJ2-1, the V gene TRBV20-1; tentative D call: TRBD2 (5 bases). The CDR3 sequence is 15 residues long. Germline CDR1 is DFQATT and CDR2 is SNEGSKA (reference sequence). V was shortened by 3 bases and J by 6 bases, with 18 bases between the two germline ends. CDR3 residues: CSARLVGGAGNEQFF. The CDR3 coding sequence is TGCAGTGCTAGGCTCGTAGGAGGAGCCGGCAATGAGCAGTTCTTC.

This clonotype was counted many times. The chain joins TRBV20-1 to TRBJ1-1; a weak D match, TRBD1 (5 bases). CDR1 DFQATT and CDR2 SNEGSKA come from the germline V gene (reference sequence). Between the trimmed V and J ends, which lost 2 bases and 0 bases, there was a span of 13 bases. The CDR3 has 15 amino acids. CDR3 region: CSARTPGTVNTEAFF. The DNA of the CDR3 is TGCAGTGCTAGAACCCCCGGGACGGTGAACACTGAAGCTTTCTTT.

At least ten counts were recorded for this clonotype. The rearrangement links TRBV11-2 to TRBJ2-2; D is unclear. Germline V lookup: CDR1 SGHAT, CDR2 FQNNGV. V lost 4 bases and J lost 1, with 10 bases in between. The CDR3 totals 15 residues. The DNA for the CDR3 is TGTGCCAGCAGCTCTGCTTCTCTGAACACCGGGGAGCTGTTTTTT. Protein product: CASSSASLNTGELFF.

This clonotype has more than one count but fewer than ten. As DNA, the CDR3 is TGCAGTGCTAGAGATGCCCTCGGGAGGGCCCAAGGCAATGAGCAGTTCTTC. Its protein is CSARDALGRAQGNEQFF. V gene TRBV20-1 combines with J gene TRBJ2-1; TRBD2 matches at 8 bases. Germline lookup yields CDR1 DFQATT and CDR2 SNEGSKA (reference sequence). CDR3 size: 17 residues. With 0 bases clipped from V and 6 bases from J, the junction kept 13 bases outside the gene matches.

The sample holds a few counts of this clonotype. The chain combines TRBV20-1 with TRBJ2-7, with D perhaps TRBD1 (6 bases). Germline V gene sequence: CDR1 DFQATT, CDR2 SNEGSKA (reference sequence). The V gene lost 2 bases and the J gene lost 0 bases, with 14 bases spanning the gap. The CDR3 is 15 residues long. CDR3 DNA sequence: TGCAGTGCTAGAAAATCGACAGGAGCCTCCTACGAGCAGTACTTC. Translated: CSARKSTGASYEQYF.